The rows below give T cell receptor beta chains drawn from one sample of a study of T-cell reconstitution after alpha-beta-depleted transplantation in children. TCRdb reprocessed the PCR reads via MiXCR and lists one record per CDR3 protein. The sample includes over 70,000 distinct CDR3 sequences, about 8% seen only once; the top ten take 6.9%. The source material was PBMCs from the stem cell graft donor, sampled from the stem cell graft. These receptors were obtained from a human donor who donated a stem cell graft to a child with congenital amegakaryocytic thrombocytopenia. The conserved cysteine and the conserved F or W are not part of the CDR3 here.

TRBJ2-2	TRBV5-1	ASSLDRTNTGELF
TRBJ2-7	TRBV29-1	SVGLVHEQY
TRBJ2-1	TRBV7-3	ASSLMTSGRIDEQF
TRBJ2-2	TRBV5-1	ASSLEGRNTGELF
TRBJ2-3	TRBV12-3/TRBV12-4	ASSRYRGESPDTQY
TRBJ2-1	TRBV7-9	ASGQAGAYNEQF
TRBJ2-2	TRBV2	ASSIGGVTGELF
TRBJ2-4	TRBV30	AWSRLAGDLAKNIQY
TRBJ2-5	TRBV5-1	ASTYSSGGPQETQY
TRBJ2-1	TRBV3-1	ASSPRTDGTRSPNEQF
TRBJ2-5	TRBV3-1	ASSQEIGGLAGSYQETQY
TRBJ1-5	TRBV5-6	ASSSGQNQPQH
TRBJ2-7	TRBV20-1	SAPPGQGTEQY
TRBJ1-4	TRBV28	ASRPATGGGPEKLF
TRBJ2-2	TRBV7-2	ASSSRISTGELF
TRBJ2-7	TRBV5-1	ASSLDPRVLYEQY
TRBJ1-6	TRBV2	ASRISGTANSPLH
TRBJ2-3	TRBV12-3/TRBV12-4	ASSPQTDTQY
TRBJ1-5	TRBV6-8	ASNPGQGARQPQH
TRBJ2-7	TRBV5-6	ASTGRGYEQY
TRBJ1-2	TRBV7-9	ASSSTDFGYT
TRBJ1-5	TRBV18	ASSPRQRDQPQH
TRBJ1-1	TRBV3-1	ASSQNRVNTEAF
TRBJ2-1	TRBV29-1	SASTSGSSYNEQF
TRBJ1-2	TRBV28	ASSIILGLVYGYT
TRBJ2-1	TRBV7-2	ASSLDLANEQF